The 20 T cell receptor beta chains listed next were all sequenced from one sample in a study of blood T cell repertoires in COVID-19. Here immunoSEQ multiplex PCR was the method, and the copy in TCRdb shows in-frame clones only, minus some. The sample comprises around 67,000 clones, around 80% of which are singletons, and 9% to 9.5% rests with the top ten. Input material: peripheral blood. These receptors all come from a human donor in a cohort sampled during active COVID-19.

This sequence joins TRBV18 and TRBJ2-4, with D tentatively TRBD2 (6 bases). V lost 3 bases, J lost 0 bases, and 24 bases lay in between. The CDR3 totals 20 residues. CDR1 is KGHSH and CDR2 is LQKENI in the germline V gene. The CDR3 sequence is CASSPGATHLADIAKNIQYF. The CDR3, as DNA: TGTGCCAGCTCACCCGGGGCCACCCACTTAGCGGACATAGCCAAAAACATTCAGTACTTC.

The chain combines TRBV24-1 with TRBJ2-5; 8 bases line up with TRBD2. The trim removed 7 bases at V and 2 bases at J, leaving 8 bases unmatched. The germline V gene encodes CDR1 KGHDR and CDR2 SFDVKD. CDR3 length equals 15 residues. Here the CDR3 reads CATSGGDSAQETQYF. The CDR3 DNA reads TGTGCCACCAGCGGGGGGGACTCGGCTCAAGAGACCCAGTACTTC.

This clone has at least ten counts. The chain has TRBV3-1 (or the pseudogene TRBV3-2) and TRBJ2-4, with 7 bases fitting TRBD2. CDR1 LGHDT and CDR2 YNNKEL come from the germline V gene (reference sequence). The CDR3 sequence is 15 residues long. The ends lost 1 base at V and 9 bases at J; junction bases unmatched: 9. The DNA for the CDR3 is TGTGCCAGCAGCCAAGGGCGGACGGGGGGAGGCATTCAGTACTTC. This sequence encodes CASSQGRTGGGIQYF.

The V and J genes are TRBV5-1 and TRBJ2-7; 7 bases agree with TRBD2. Germline CDR1 reads SGHRS; CDR2 reads YFSETQ. The CDR3 contains 12 residues. The V and J ends lost 5 bases and 3 bases, in that order; junction bases with no gene match: 2. As DNA, the CDR3 is TGCGCCAGCAGGGGGGGGATCTACGAGCAGTACTTC. Amino acid sequence: CASRGGIYEQYF.

The V call is TRBV11-2, the J call TRBJ2-5, with a tentative D call TRBD2 (6 bases). The CDR3 is 14 amino acids. Germline V gene sequence: CDR1 SGHAT, CDR2 FQNNGV. The germline V and J ends were trimmed by 3 bases and 5 bases, with 13 bases remaining between them. This chain's CDR3 is CASSFGGIGETQYF. DNA for the CDR3: TGTGCCAGCAGCTTCGGGGGAATCGGGGAGACCCAGTACTTC.

CDR3 DNA sequence: TGTGCCAGCAGTCCAGGGGGACAGTTGAACACTGAAGCTTTCTTT. It translates to CASSPGGQLNTEAFF. V is TRBV28 and J is TRBJ1-1; 7 nucleotides match TRBD1. This CDR3 has 15 amino acids. The V gene end was trimmed by 5 bases and the J gene end by 0 bases; junction bases not matched to a gene: 6. Germline V gives CDR1 MDHEN, CDR2 SYDVKM.

V is TRBV5-4 and J is TRBJ1-1; 7 nucleotides match TRBD1. Per germline, CDR1 SGHNT and CDR2 YYREEE (reference sequence). V trimming: 4 bases; J trimming: 7 bases; junction bases outside the gene matches: 7. The CDR3 loop spans 13 amino acids. CDR3 DNA: TGTGCCAGCAGCCCCCGGGACAGCGATGAAGCTTTCTTT. As protein: CASSPRDSDEAFF. Drawing the rest from reference TRBV5-4 and TRBJ1-1, the complete variable domain is ETGVTQSPTHLIKTRGQQVTLRCSSQSGHNTVSWYQQALGQGPQFIFQYYREEENGRGNFPPRFSGLQFPNYSSELNVNALELDDSALYLCASSPRDSDEAFFGQGTRLTVV.

The chain carries TRBV20-1 and TRBJ2-7, with D possibly TRBD1 on 5 matching bases. Trimming removed 3 bases from V and 4 bases from J, with 13 bases in between. The CDR3 runs to 13 residues. Germline-derived CDR1 and CDR2 are DFQATT and SNEGSKA (reference sequence). Here the CDR3 reads CSASRPPGYEQYF. Here the CDR3 DNA reads TGCAGTGCTAGTAGGCCCCCAGGGTACGAGCAGTACTTC.

The chain joins TRBV7-9 to TRBJ1-1; D gene unclear. The CDR3 has 11 amino acids. V was shortened by 5 bases and J by 5 bases, with 6 bases between the two germline ends. Germline V lookup: CDR1 SEHNR, CDR2 FQNEAQ (reference sequence). As DNA, the CDR3 is TGTGCCAGCAGCCCCCTAACTGAAGCTTTCTTT. Its translation: CASSPLTEAFF.

This sequence joins TRBV19 and TRBJ1-5, with D perhaps matching TRBD1 (6 bases). In germline, CDR1 is LNHDA, CDR2 SQIVND (reference sequence). Trimming took 9 bases from V and 2 from J, leaving 20 bases between them. This CDR3 comprises 16 residues. The chain's CDR3 is CASRSGTRRGNQPQHF. CDR3 nucleotides: TGTGCCAGCCGGAGCGGGACAAGGAGAGGCAATCAGCCCCAGCATTTT.

This clone was seen just once. The gene calls are TRBV18 and TRBJ1-1; no reliable D call. The germline V gene encodes CDR1 KGHSH and CDR2 LQKENI. The CDR3 is 12 residues long. Trimming cost V 2 bases and J 10 bases, with 11 bases left between them. CDR3 protein: CASSPETTLAFF. The CDR3 DNA reads as TGTGCCAGCTCACCAGAGACTACTTTAGCTTTCTTT.

The rearrangement joins TRBV3-1 (or the pseudogene TRBV3-2) to TRBJ2-3; the match to TRBD2 covers 11 bases. The CDR3 runs to 20 residues. Germline trimming cut 0 bases from V and 3 bases from J; bases unmatched to any gene: 14. The germline gives CDR1 LGHDT, CDR2 YNNKEL (reference sequence). The CDR3 loop is CASSQDRLLTSGRETDTQYF. Written as DNA, the CDR3 is TGTGCCAGCAGCCAAGATCGGCTCCTTACTAGCGGGAGAGAGACAGATACGCAGTATTTT.

Points on this clone: Other DNA sequences from this sample encode an identical CDR3 as well. CDR3 sequence reads: CASSSTDRGANEKLFF. CDR3 DNA sequence: TGTGCCAGCAGCTCCACGGATAGGGGTGCTAATGAAAAACTGTTTTTT. The J gene is TRBJ1-4, the V gene TRBV7-9; D is perhaps TRBD1 (5 bases). The CDR3 consists of 16 residues. Trimming left V 4 bases short and J 3 bases short, with 15 bases between. CDR1 is SEHNR and CDR2 is FQNEAQ in the germline V gene (reference sequence).

This chain joins TRBV2 and TRBJ1-6; 8 bases fit TRBD1. The CDR3 consists of 14 residues. CDR1 is SNHLY and CDR2 is FYNNEI in the germline V gene. V lost 5 bases, J lost 5 bases, and 2 bases stayed unmatched. The CDR3 DNA reads TGTGCCAGCAGTCCACAGGGGGATAATTCACCCCTCCACTTT. Translation: CASSPQGDNSPLHF. Filled out from reference TRBV2 and TRBJ1-6, the complete variable domain reads EPEVTQTPSHQVTQMGQEVILRCVPISNHLYFYWYRQILGQKVEFLVSFYNNEISEKSEIFDDQFSVERPDGSNFTLKIRSTKLEDSAMYFCASSPQGDNSPLHFGNGTRLTVT.

The chain is built from TRBV4-2 and TRBJ2-3; D gene ambiguous. CDR3 length equals 14 residues. Germline V gene sequence: CDR1 LGHNA, CDR2 YNFKEQ. Trimming stripped 1 base from V and 1 base from J, with 6 bases between. The CDR3: CASSQVSGTDTQYF. The CDR3 region has the DNA TGTGCCAGCAGCCAAGTGTCGGGCACAGATACGCAGTATTTT.

The CDR3 coding sequence is TGTGCCACCTCCCCGGGGGATCGGACGGAGCAGTTCTTC. Translated: CATSPGDRTEQFF. The rearrangement uses TRBV24-1 and TRBJ2-1; tentative D call: TRBD2 (6 bases). The V gene's germline CDR1 is KGHDR and CDR2 SFDVKD. Trimming pared 9 bases from V and 10 bases from J, leaving 18 bases between. The CDR3 covers 13 residues.

The chain recombines TRBV4-3 with TRBJ2-7; 7 positions agree with TRBD1. CDR3 size: 15 residues. The ends lost 0 bases at V and 2 bases at J; junction bases unmatched: 4. CDR1 and CDR2 (germline): LGHNA, YSLEER. CDR3 protein: CASSQEQGNPYEQYF. Here the CDR3 DNA reads TGCGCCAGCAGCCAAGAACAGGGGAATCCCTACGAGCAGTACTTC.

The rearrangement links TRBV19 to TRBJ2-7, with 9 bases identical to TRBD1. The CDR3 spans 15 residues. The V segment lost 5 bases and the J segment 1 base; nucleotides outside the gene matches: 6. Germline V CDR1 and CDR2: LNHDA, SQIVND (reference sequence). CDR3 coding DNA: TGTGCCAGTAGTTTCCGACAGGGGGGATCCTACGAGCAGTACTTC. Translated, it gives CASSFRQGGSYEQYF.

The gene calls are TRBV19 and TRBJ1-5; D is perhaps TRBD1 (6 bases). Germline CDR1 reads LNHDA; CDR2 reads SQIVND (reference sequence). Trimming cost V 1 base and J 0 bases, with 16 bases left between them. The CDR3 totals 18 residues. CDR3 amino acids: CASSIAPIQGYSNQPQHF. The CDR3 DNA follows: TGTGCCAGTAGTATAGCCCCGATTCAGGGGTATAGCAATCAGCCCCAGCATTTT.

The J gene is TRBJ2-1, the V gene TRBV19; maybe TRBD1 (5 bases). The V gene lost 3 bases and the J gene lost 3 bases, with 12 bases spanning the gap. Germline loops: CDR1 LNHDA, CDR2 SQIVND (reference sequence). The CDR3 extends over 15 amino acids. CDR3 region: CASSILAGIYNEQFF. Here the CDR3 DNA reads TGTGCCAGTAGTATTCTGGCAGGGATCTACAATGAGCAGTTCTTC.